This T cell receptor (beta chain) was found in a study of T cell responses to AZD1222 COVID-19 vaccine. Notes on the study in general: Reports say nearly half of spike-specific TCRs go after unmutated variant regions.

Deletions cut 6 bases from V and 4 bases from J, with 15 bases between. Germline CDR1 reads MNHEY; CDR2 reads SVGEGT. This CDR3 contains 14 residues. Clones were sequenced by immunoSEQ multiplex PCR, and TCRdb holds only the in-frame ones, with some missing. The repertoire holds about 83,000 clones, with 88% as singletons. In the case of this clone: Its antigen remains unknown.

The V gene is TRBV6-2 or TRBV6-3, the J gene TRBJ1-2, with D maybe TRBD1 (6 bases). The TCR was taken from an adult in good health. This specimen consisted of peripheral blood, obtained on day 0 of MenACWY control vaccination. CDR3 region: CASSQQGLSYGYTF. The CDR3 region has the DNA TGTGCCAGCAGCCAACAGGGTTTAAGCTATGGCTACACCTTC.